This record concerns one T cell receptor (beta chain) sequence. The CDR3 contains 14 residues. Germline CDR1 is LNHDA and CDR2 is SQIVND (reference sequence). Germline trimming cut 6 bases from V and 8 bases from J; bases unmatched to any gene: 8. Authors' data handling: Counts of nucleated cells, estimated from reference gene primer amplification, were obtained. Libraries were prepared by immunoSEQ multiplex PCR; TCRdb keeps only in-frame clonotypes and omits some of them. Clonal size and the V and J genes are those of that table, whereas D and trimming came from the DNA. The table has under 250,000 clones, more than 85% seen once. The data are from a study of blood T cell repertoires in COVID-19. Study at large: There were acute and convalescent COVID-19 samples, and they came from the United States, Italy and Spain. Sample material is recorded as cDNA or gDNA derived from T cells, B-cell-depleted T cells, or PBMCs.

This chain uses TRBV19 with TRBJ1-5; 9 nucleotides agree with TRBD1. The sample consisted of peripheral blood. The TCR originated in a woman aged 70 to 79 with active or convalescent COVID-19. In DNA, the CDR3 is TGTGCCAGTAGCCGGGACAGGGCGGAGAAGCCCCAGCATTTT. Its protein product is CASSRDRAEKPQHF.